Each of the 10 T cell receptor beta chains below was sequenced from the same sample in a study of blood T cell repertoires in COVID-19. Data came from immunoSEQ multiplex PCR; TCRdb stores just in-frame clones and leaves some out. The sample has 310,000 or so clones; 80% to 90% are singletons. The sample taken for sequencing was peripheral blood. Source of these receptors: a woman aged 50 to 65 with acute or convalescent COVID-19.

The rearrangement uses TRBV27 and TRBJ2-7; 11 bases match TRBD1. The germline CDR1 and CDR2 sequences are MNHEY and SMNVEV (reference sequence). The ends lost 9 bases at V and 7 bases at J; junction bases unmatched: 2. The CDR3 totals 11 residues. The CDR3: CASRDRGEQYF. The CDR3 bases are TGTGCCAGTCGGGACAGGGGGGAGCAGTACTTC.

This chain links TRBV29-1 with TRBJ1-2; D might be TRBD1 (5 bases). CDR3 length: 11 amino acids. Germline V gene lookup returns CDR1 SQVTM and CDR2 ANQGSEA. The V and J ends lost 8 bases and 3 bases respectively, with 10 bases between them. This chain's CDR3 is CSPGGDYGYTF. The CDR3 bases are TGCAGCCCCGGGGGAGACTATGGCTACACCTTC.

The chain carries TRBV5-8 and TRBJ1-5; TRBD1 might be the D (5 bases). The CDR3 sequence is 14 residues long. Trimming took 2 bases from V and 0 from J, leaving 6 bases between them. The germline V gene has CDR1 SGHTS and CDR2 YDEGEE. CDR3 sequence (DNA): TGTGCCAGCAGCTTCGGACATAGCAATCAGCCCCAGCATTTT. Protein product: CASSFGHSNQPQHF.

The chain employs TRBV7-9 and TRBJ2-1; D may be TRBD2 (5 bases). Trimming cost V 2 bases and J 2 bases, with 10 bases left between them. Looked up from germline, CDR1 is SEHNR and CDR2 is FQNEAQ (reference sequence). The CDR3 loop spans 15 amino acids. The CDR3 coding sequence is TGTGCCAGCAGCTTATTGGACTGGACCTACAATGAGCAGTTCTTC. Amino acids: CASSLLDWTYNEQFF.

As to this clone: This sample also contains other DNA sequences that code for the same CDR3. The rearrangement joins TRBV5-1 to TRBJ1-1; a weak D match, TRBD1 (6 bases). The CDR3 contains 14 residues. Trimming removed 2 bases at V and 0 bases at J, with 8 bases between. CDR1 and CDR2 (germline): SGHRS, YFSETQ. The CDR3 region is CASSFDRMNTEAFF. The CDR3 region has the DNA TGCGCCAGCAGCTTCGACAGGATGAACACTGAAGCTTTCTTT.

This clone appeared a few times. The V and J genes are TRBV6-5 and TRBJ1-2; D perhaps matches TRBD1 (5 bases). The germline gives CDR1 MNHEY, CDR2 SVGAGI. This CDR3 region has 15 residues. Deletions cut 3 bases from V and 0 bases from J, with 11 bases between. The CDR3 loop is CASSYVDSANYGYTF. The DNA for the CDR3 is TGTGCCAGCAGTTATGTAGACAGCGCTAACTATGGCTACACCTTC.

Notes on this clone: This specimen includes other DNA sequences encoding the same CDR3. The J gene is TRBJ1-2, the V gene TRBV18, with D perhaps TRBD1 (6 bases). This CDR3 has 14 amino acids. V was trimmed by 3 bases and J by 2 bases, leaving 10 bases between them. Germline V gives CDR1 KGHSH, CDR2 LQKENI. The CDR3 sequence is CASSPGQGNYGYTF. CDR3 in DNA: TGTGCCAGCTCACCCGGTCAGGGGAACTATGGCTACACCTTC.

The V gene is TRBV24-1, the J gene TRBJ2-5, with 8 bases identical to TRBD2. In germline, CDR1 is KGHDR, CDR2 SFDVKD. This CDR3 has 14 residues. Unmatched junction bases numbered 6, after V lost 5 bases and J lost 5 bases. The CDR3 region is CATSAAGGVETQYF. The CDR3 coding sequence is TGTGCCACCAGTGCGGCGGGGGGCGTTGAGACCCAGTACTTC.

CDR3 region: CASSEILTGVRNEKLFF. CDR3 DNA sequence: TGTGCCAGCAGCGAGATTCTTACCGGGGTCAGGAATGAAAAACTGTTTTTT. V is TRBV2 and J is TRBJ1-4; D is uncertain. This CDR3 spans 17 amino acids. The V end was cut by 6 bases, the J end by 5 bases, with 22 bases between. Germline V CDR1 and CDR2: SNHLY, FYNNEI.

Written as DNA, the CDR3 is TGTGCCAGCCGGACAGGGGGTTTCTATGGCTACACCTTC. Translating it yields CASRTGGFYGYTF. The chain carries TRBV12-3 or TRBV12-4 and TRBJ1-2, with 10 bases fitting TRBD1. The CDR3 is 13 residues long. The junction had 4 bases not matched to a gene; V was cut back by 8 bases and J by 4 bases.